Reported below is one T cell receptor beta chain. This sample is drawn from a study of blood T cell repertoires in COVID-19. About the study: Donors in the United States, Italy and Spain gave samples during acute or convalescent COVID-19. PBMCs, B-cell-depleted T cells, or T cells were the source of the cDNA or gDNA that made up the material.

CDR3 size: 17 residues. Trimming took 3 bases from V and 4 from J; bases not matched to a gene: 13. Germline V gene lookup returns CDR1 SGHDN and CDR2 FVKESK. Original processing methods: Estimates of nucleated cell counts were drawn from the amplification of reference gene primers. The table came from immunoSEQ multiplex PCR; TCRdb's copy has only in-frame clones and leaves some out. For V, J and clone size, that table is used; D and trimming come from the DNA. The sample has fewer than 80,000 clones; about 91% are singletons. This chain connects TRBV14 to TRBJ2-3; 7 bases fit TRBD2. This TCR was recovered from a woman between 45 and 65 years old with active COVID-19. Sequenced: peripheral blood. The CDR3 spells CASSQGFLAVLPDTQYF. In nucleotides, the CDR3 is TGTGCCAGCAGCCAGGGATTTCTAGCGGTGTTACCAGATACGCAGTATTTT. Using reference TRBV14 and TRBJ2-3 for the parts outside the CDR3, the full variable domain is EAGVTQFPSHSVIEKGQTVTLRCDPISGHDNLYWYRRVMGKEIKFLLHFVKESKQDESGMPNNRFLAERTGGTYSTLKVQPAELEDSGVYFCASSQGFLAVLPDTQYFGPGTRLTVL.